The T cell receptor beta chain described here comes from a study of control samples from healthy donors and cancer patients. The germline V gene encodes CDR1 LNHDA and CDR2 SQIVND (reference sequence). After removal of 1 base from V and 8 bases from J, the junction contained 10 bases not matched to a gene. The CDR3 runs to 16 residues. Assay: immunoSEQ multiplex PCR; the TCRdb copy retains only in-frame clones and omits some. The sample has tens of thousands of clones, 90% seen once. This TCR came from a woman between 18 and 29 years old in good health. The chain uses TRBV19 and TRBJ1-4, with 7 bases that match TRBD1. Input material: blood. CDR3 in amino acids: CASSIGQGALSEKLFF. CDR3 nucleotide sequence: TGTGCCAGTAGTATAGGACAGGGCGCCTTAAGCGAAAAACTGTTTTTT.